This T cell receptor (beta chain) was recovered during a study of blood T cell repertoires in COVID-19. The V gene end was trimmed by 0 bases and the J gene end by 8 bases; junction bases not matched to a gene: 2. Germline-derived CDR1 and CDR2 are GTSNPN and SVGIG (reference sequence). This CDR3 is built from 14 residues. Profiling relied on immunoSEQ multiplex PCR, and the TCRdb table lists in-frame clones only, not all of them. Counted here are over 150,000 clones, 70% to 90% occurring once; the ten biggest clones make up about 0.95%. The chain recombines TRBV30 with TRBJ1-6, with 9 bases identical to TRBD1. Sequencing input: peripheral blood. This sequence was found in a man aged 35-49 years with acute or convalescent COVID-19. The chain's CDR3 is CAWSVRQGDSPLHF. CDR3 sequence (DNA): TGTGCCTGGAGTGTACGACAGGGGGATTCACCCCTCCACTTT.